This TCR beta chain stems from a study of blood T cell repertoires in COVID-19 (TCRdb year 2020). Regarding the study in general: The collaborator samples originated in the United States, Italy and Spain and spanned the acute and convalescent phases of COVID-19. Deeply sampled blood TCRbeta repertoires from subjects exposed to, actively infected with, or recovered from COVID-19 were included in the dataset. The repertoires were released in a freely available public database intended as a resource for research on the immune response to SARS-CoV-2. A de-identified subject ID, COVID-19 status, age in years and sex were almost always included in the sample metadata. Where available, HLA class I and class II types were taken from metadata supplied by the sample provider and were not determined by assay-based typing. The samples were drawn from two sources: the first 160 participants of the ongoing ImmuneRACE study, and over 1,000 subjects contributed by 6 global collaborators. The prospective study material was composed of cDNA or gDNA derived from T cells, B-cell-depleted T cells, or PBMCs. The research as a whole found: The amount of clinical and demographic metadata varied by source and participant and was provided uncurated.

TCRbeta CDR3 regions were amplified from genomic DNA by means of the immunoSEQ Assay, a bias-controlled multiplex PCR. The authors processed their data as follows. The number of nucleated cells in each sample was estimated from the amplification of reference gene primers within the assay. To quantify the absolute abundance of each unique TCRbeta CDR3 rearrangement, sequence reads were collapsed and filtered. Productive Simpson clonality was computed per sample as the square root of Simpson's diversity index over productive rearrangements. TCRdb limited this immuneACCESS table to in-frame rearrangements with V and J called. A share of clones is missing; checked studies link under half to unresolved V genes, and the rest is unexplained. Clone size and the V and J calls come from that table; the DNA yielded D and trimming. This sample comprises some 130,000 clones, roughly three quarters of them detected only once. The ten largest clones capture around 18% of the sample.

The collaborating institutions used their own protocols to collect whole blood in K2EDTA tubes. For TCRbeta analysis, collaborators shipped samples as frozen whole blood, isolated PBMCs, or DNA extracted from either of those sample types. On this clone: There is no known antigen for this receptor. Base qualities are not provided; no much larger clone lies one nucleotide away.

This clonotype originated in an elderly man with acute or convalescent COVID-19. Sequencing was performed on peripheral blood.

The bases are TGTGCCAGCAGTTACTCCGGGTCCTATTCCTACGAGCAGTACTTC. Its translation is CASSYSGSYSYEQYF. The chain was built from TRBV6-2 or TRBV6-3 and TRBJ2-7; a confident D gene designation cannot be given. The junction shows trimming of 0 bases on V and 1 base on J, plus 10 bases between the germline ends. The CDR3 sequence holds 15 residues, the cysteine and phenylalanine included. The kept DNA is CDR3 alone, 45 bases in frame from the first base. Per the germline V gene, MNHEY is the CDR1 and SVGEGT is the CDR2.